This T cell receptor (beta chain) was sequenced in a study of blood T cell repertoires in COVID-19. Methods used by the authors: Cell counts per sample came from amplifying reference gene primers. The table came from immunoSEQ multiplex PCR; TCRdb's copy has only in-frame clones and leaves some out. V and J calls plus clone size are reproduced from that table; the DNA served to infer D and trimming. Of 220,000 or so clones listed, around 88% are singletons. This CDR3 has 12 residues. Per the germline V gene, CDR1 is SNHLY and CDR2 is FYNNEI. Which cohort a participant joined came from the clinical history participants gave.

The sequence was collected from a woman aged 45-59 years with acute COVID-19. Source material: PBMCs or T cells enriched from blood (not recorded which). J is TRBJ2-7 and V is TRBV2, with 7 nucleotides matching TRBD1. The CDR3 here is CASRGQTYEQYF. CDR3 DNA sequence: TGTGCTTCCAGGGGACAGACCTACGAGCAGTACTTC.